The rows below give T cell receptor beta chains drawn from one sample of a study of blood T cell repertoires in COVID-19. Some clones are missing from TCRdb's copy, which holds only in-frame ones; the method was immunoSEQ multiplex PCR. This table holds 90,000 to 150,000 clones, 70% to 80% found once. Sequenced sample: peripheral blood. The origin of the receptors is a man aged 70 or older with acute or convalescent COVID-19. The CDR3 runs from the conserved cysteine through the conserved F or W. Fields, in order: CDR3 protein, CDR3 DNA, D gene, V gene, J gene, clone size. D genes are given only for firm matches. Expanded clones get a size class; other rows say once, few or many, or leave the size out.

cdr3_aa: CASSQERGGNNEQFF
cdr3_nt: TGCGCCAGCAGCCAAGAAAGGGGTGGGAACAATGAGCAGTTCTTC
d_call: .
v_call: TRBV4-3
j_call: TRBJ2-1
clone_size: once

cdr3_aa: CASSRRTGGMNTEAFF
cdr3_nt: TGTGCCAGCTCACGTCGGACAGGGGGAATGAACACTGAAGCTTTCTTT
d_call: TRBD1
v_call: TRBV18
j_call: TRBJ1-1
clone_size: .

cdr3_aa: CASRSGGGELFF
cdr3_nt: TGTGCCAGCAGGTCAGGGGGCGGGGAGCTGTTTTTT
d_call: TRBD1
v_call: TRBV12-3/TRBV12-4
j_call: TRBJ2-2
clone_size: few

cdr3_aa: CASSVDDRGWQFF
cdr3_nt: TGTGCCAGCAGCGTAGATGACAGGGGATGGCAGTTCTTC
d_call: TRBD1
v_call: TRBV9
j_call: TRBJ2-1
clone_size: .

cdr3_aa: CASSPQQGEGTQYF
cdr3_nt: TGCGCCAGCAGTCCCCAGCAGGGGGAAGGGACCCAGTACTTC
d_call: TRBD1
v_call: TRBV4-1
j_call: TRBJ2-5
clone_size: .

cdr3_aa: CASSEYRGLNSPLHF
cdr3_nt: TGTGCCAGCAGCGAATACCGGGGTCTGAATTCACCCCTCCACTTT
d_call: .
v_call: TRBV7-2
j_call: TRBJ1-6
clone_size: .

cdr3_aa: CASSLDDRDGYF
cdr3_nt: TGTGCCAGCAGCCTCGATGACAGGGATGGGTACTTC
d_call: TRBD1
v_call: TRBV12-3/TRBV12-4
j_call: TRBJ2-7
clone_size: .

cdr3_aa: CASSVGGDSNEKLFF
cdr3_nt: TGTGCCAGCAGCGTAGGTGGGGACAGTAATGAAAAACTGTTTTTT
d_call: TRBD1
v_call: TRBV9
j_call: TRBJ1-4
clone_size: .

cdr3_aa: CSAYRSGGNGNTIYF
cdr3_nt: TGCAGCGCCTACCGGTCTGGGGGCAATGGAAACACCATATATTTT
d_call: .
v_call: TRBV29-1
j_call: TRBJ1-3
clone_size: .

cdr3_aa: CASRDAGGGEQFF
cdr3_nt: TGTGCCAGCAGGGACGCGGGAGGTGGGGAGCAGTTCTTC
d_call: TRBD2
v_call: TRBV7-9
j_call: TRBJ2-1
clone_size: .

cdr3_aa: CASSPGQGETQYF
cdr3_nt: TGTGCCAGCAGCCCGGGTCAGGGAGAGACCCAGTACTTC
d_call: .
v_call: TRBV11-2
j_call: TRBJ2-5
clone_size: .

cdr3_aa: CASSAPQGGETDTQYF
cdr3_nt: TGCGCCAGCAGCGCCCCCCAGGGGGGCGAAACAGATACGCAGTATTTT
d_call: .
v_call: TRBV5-1
j_call: TRBJ2-3
clone_size: .

cdr3_aa: CASTEEGQGIFSGNTIYF
cdr3_nt: TGTGCCAGCACCGAGGAGGGACAGGGGATCTTTTCTGGAAACACCATATATTTT
d_call: TRBD1
v_call: TRBV2
j_call: TRBJ1-3
clone_size: .

cdr3_aa: CASSHPGQHQDTQYF
cdr3_nt: TGTGCCAGCAGCCATCCGGGACAGCATCAAGATACGCAGTATTTT
d_call: TRBD1
v_call: TRBV3-1/TRBV3-2
j_call: TRBJ2-3
clone_size: .

cdr3_aa: CASSLVAGGVSGELFF
cdr3_nt: TGTGCCAGCAGCTTAGTGGCAGGGGGCGTTTCCGGGGAGCTGTTTTTT
d_call: TRBD1
v_call: TRBV7-2
j_call: TRBJ2-2
clone_size: .

cdr3_aa: CASSSVTYGYTF
cdr3_nt: TGTGCCAGCAGCTCGGTCACCTATGGCTACACCTTC
d_call: .
v_call: TRBV5-4
j_call: TRBJ1-2
clone_size: .

cdr3_aa: CASSQGGAGGGTDTQYF
cdr3_nt: TGCGCCAGCAGCCAGGGTGGTGCGGGAGGAGGGACAGATACGCAGTATTTT
d_call: TRBD2
v_call: TRBV4-1
j_call: TRBJ2-3
clone_size: .

cdr3_aa: CASSFNRGGTGELFF
cdr3_nt: TGTGCCAGCAGTTTCAACAGGGGAGGCACCGGGGAGCTGTTTTTT
d_call: .
v_call: TRBV27
j_call: TRBJ2-2
clone_size: .

cdr3_aa: CSASRSRANYGYTF
cdr3_nt: TGCAGTGCTAGTAGATCCCGGGCTAACTATGGCTACACCTTC
d_call: .
v_call: TRBV20-1
j_call: TRBJ1-2
clone_size: .

cdr3_aa: CASSFGQGQFF
cdr3_nt: TGTGCCAGCAGCTTTGGACAGGGGCAGTTCTTC
d_call: TRBD1
v_call: TRBV7-8
j_call: TRBJ2-1
clone_size: .

cdr3_aa: CASNQNTEAFF
cdr3_nt: TGTGCCAGCAATCAGAACACTGAAGCTTTCTTT
d_call: .
v_call: TRBV28
j_call: TRBJ1-1
clone_size: .

cdr3_aa: CASRETDLEQYF
cdr3_nt: TGTGCCAGCAGAGAGACAGACCTTGAGCAGTACTTC
d_call: .
v_call: TRBV2
j_call: TRBJ2-7
clone_size: .

cdr3_aa: CASSAIPGEQYF
cdr3_nt: TGTGCCAGCAGTGCGATTCCGGGGGAGCAGTACTTC
d_call: .
v_call: TRBV27
j_call: TRBJ2-7
clone_size: .

cdr3_aa: CASSAGVNNSPLHF
cdr3_nt: TGTGCCAGCTCAGCGGGCGTTAACAATTCACCCCTCCACTTT
d_call: .
v_call: TRBV18
j_call: TRBJ1-6
clone_size: .

cdr3_aa: CASSPGATSGNYEQYF
cdr3_nt: TGCGCCAGCAGCCCAGGGGCCACTAGCGGGAACTACGAGCAGTACTTC
d_call: TRBD2
v_call: TRBV4-1
j_call: TRBJ2-7
clone_size: many

cdr3_aa: CATSDLLPGEGGELFF
cdr3_nt: TGTGCCACCAGTGATTTGCTTCCGGGAGAGGGCGGGGAGCTGTTTTTT
d_call: .
v_call: TRBV24-1
j_call: TRBJ2-2
clone_size: .

cdr3_aa: CASSPPQGRQETQYF
cdr3_nt: TGTGCCAGCAGTCCCCCACAGGGCAGGCAAGAGACCCAGTACTTC
d_call: .
v_call: TRBV25-1
j_call: TRBJ2-5
clone_size: .

cdr3_aa: CAWGPAGNYGYTF
cdr3_nt: TGTGCCTGGGGCCCGGCGGGAAACTATGGCTACACCTTC
d_call: .
v_call: TRBV30
j_call: TRBJ1-2
clone_size: .

cdr3_aa: CASRVLQGIGNYGYTF
cdr3_nt: TGCGCCAGCAGGGTATTACAGGGGATTGGTAACTATGGCTACACCTTC
d_call: TRBD1
v_call: TRBV10-1
j_call: TRBJ1-2
clone_size: few